The clone carrying this T cell receptor beta chain occurred once. Its target is not known. Produced via immunoSEQ multiplex PCR; TCRdb's table is partial and in-frame only. The sample lists 50,000 to 85,000 clones; under 85% were seen once. The sample originates from a study of OX40 agonist ivuxolimab in advanced cancers. Study results and caveats: It was also the case that some nonresponders had low normalized T-cell clonal expansion. More expanded clones were found, on average, in CD8+ than in CD4+ T cells.

Sampled blood was obtained at baseline, cycle 4 day 1, and cycle 7 day 1. CDR1 and CDR2 from the germline V gene are MNHNY and SVGAGI (reference sequence). This CDR3 spans 13 amino acids. V lost 4 bases and J lost 1, with 7 bases in between. The chain recombines TRBV6-6 with TRBJ1-1; D gene uncertain. Sequencing used CD4+ or CD8+ T cells sorted from blood, obtained in a trial of the OX40 agonist ivuxolimab. The sequence derives from an adult with an advanced solid tumor such as melanoma, head and neck, liver or kidney cancer. CDR3 protein: CASSFAQNTEAFF. Here the CDR3 DNA reads TGTGCCAGCAGTTTCGCGCAGAACACTGAAGCTTTCTTT.